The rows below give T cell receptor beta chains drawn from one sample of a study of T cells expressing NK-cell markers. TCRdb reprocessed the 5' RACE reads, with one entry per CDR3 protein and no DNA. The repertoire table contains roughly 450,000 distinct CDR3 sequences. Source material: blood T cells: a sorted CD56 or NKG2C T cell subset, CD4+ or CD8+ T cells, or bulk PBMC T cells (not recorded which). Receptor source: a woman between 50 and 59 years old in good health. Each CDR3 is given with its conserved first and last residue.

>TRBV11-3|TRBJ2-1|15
CASSLPRDRVVEQFF
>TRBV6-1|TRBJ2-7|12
CASAGLEREQYF
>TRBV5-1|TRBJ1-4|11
CASRDGGKLFF
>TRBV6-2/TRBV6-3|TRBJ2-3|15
CASSSWSPRTDTQYF
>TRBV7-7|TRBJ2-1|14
CASSLGGGTFEQFF
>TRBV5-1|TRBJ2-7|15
CASSWGTSGNYEQYF
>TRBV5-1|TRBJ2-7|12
CASSPVGIEQYF
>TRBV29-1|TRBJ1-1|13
CSLTSGLGTEAFF
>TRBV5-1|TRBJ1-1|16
CASSLTYRGRNTEAFF
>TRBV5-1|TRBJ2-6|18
CASSFLGRPLSGANVLTF
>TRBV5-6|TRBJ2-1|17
CASSLAPEPRGGNEQFF
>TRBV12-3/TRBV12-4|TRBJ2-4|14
CASSETGLLDIQYF
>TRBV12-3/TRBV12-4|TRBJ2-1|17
CASSLAGSGRRSNEQFF
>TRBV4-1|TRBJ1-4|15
CASSQGGQMPEKLFF
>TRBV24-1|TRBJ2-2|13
CATSDLITGELFF
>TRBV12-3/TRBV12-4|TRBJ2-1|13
CASRGTNYNEQFF
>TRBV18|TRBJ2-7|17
CASSPPSSGRGGSEQYF
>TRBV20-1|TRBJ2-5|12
CSARPQGETQYF
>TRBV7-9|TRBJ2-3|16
CASSLGDAPITDTQYF
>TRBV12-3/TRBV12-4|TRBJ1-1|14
CASRPTGRNTEAFF
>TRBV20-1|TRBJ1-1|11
CSAGGDSGAFF
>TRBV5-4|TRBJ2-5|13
CASSLFPAETQYF
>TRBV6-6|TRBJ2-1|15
CASSRRTSGGDEQFF
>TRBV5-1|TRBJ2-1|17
CASSLAKGTNRWNEQFF
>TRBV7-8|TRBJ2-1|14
CASSLVAQVGEQFF
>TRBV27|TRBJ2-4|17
CASRRTTSGIAKNIQYF
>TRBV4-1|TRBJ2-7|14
CASSPGTDFYEQYF
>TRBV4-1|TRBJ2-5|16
CASSQDQGTSGKTQYF
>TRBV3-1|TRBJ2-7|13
CASSQSLRYEQYF
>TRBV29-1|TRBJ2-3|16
CSVGSGASGSSDTQYF
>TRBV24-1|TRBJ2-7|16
CATSGSLTGENYEQYF
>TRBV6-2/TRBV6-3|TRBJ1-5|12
CASSYRGSNQHF
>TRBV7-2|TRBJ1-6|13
CASSLEAGAPLHF
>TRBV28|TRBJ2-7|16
CASSFPRLAVTYEQYF
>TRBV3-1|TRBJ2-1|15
CASNPSLAGNNEQFF
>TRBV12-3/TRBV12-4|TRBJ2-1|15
CASSLYRDRDHEQFF
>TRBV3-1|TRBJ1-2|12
CASSQGEEGYTF
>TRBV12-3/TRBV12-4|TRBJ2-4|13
CASSLTSLAYQYF
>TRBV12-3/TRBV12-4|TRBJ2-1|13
CATLAGVRNEQFF
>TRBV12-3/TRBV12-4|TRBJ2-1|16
CASTVVRMGSYNEQFF
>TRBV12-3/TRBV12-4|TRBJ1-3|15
CASNRLFGAGNTIYF
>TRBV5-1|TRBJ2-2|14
CASSWTGFTGELFF
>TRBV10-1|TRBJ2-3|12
CASRAPGGAQYF